This TCR beta chain was captured in a study of T cell repertoires in cytomegalovirus infection. Study as a whole: Through public TCR beta signatures, both CMV infection and matching HLA type were indicated.

Trimming pared 1 base from V and 5 bases from J, leaving 14 bases between. Per the germline V gene, CDR1 is SGHAT and CDR2 is FQNNGV. The CDR3 length is 15 residues. TCRdb processed the reads anew with MiXCR; each CDR3 protein has one entry. The sample carries some 500,000 distinct CDR3 sequences, 40% recorded once. Details on this clonotype: The antigen is unknown.

The receptor comes from a human donor in good health (CMV status not recorded). Some clones in this sample may be carry-over from other donors' samples. The V and J genes are TRBV11-2 and TRBJ1-1; tentatively, D is TRBD1 (5 bases). Sample: cultured PBMCs, taken from culture after CMV antigen stimulation. DNA of the CDR3: TGTGCCAGCAGCTTAGGCCCAGGGAGGTCAACTGAAGCTTTCTTT. Translated: CASSLGPGRSTEAFF.